Each of the 5 T cell receptor beta chains below was sequenced from the same sample in a study of shared clonotypes between healthy human individuals. Profiled with immunoSEQ multiplex PCR; TCRdb holds only in-frame clones, not every one. This table has under 700,000 clones, roughly 96% appearing once. CD8 cells classed as naive were CD45RO-negative and positively selected for CCR7, excluding terminally differentiated effector memory CD45RA+ cells. The sample consisted of naive CD8+ T cells sorted from blood. The receptors were gathered from a woman in her 30s in good health.

This chain joins TRBV28 and TRBJ2-2; maybe TRBD2 (5 bases). The V and J ends lost 6 bases and 5 bases respectively, with 13 bases between them. This CDR3 is built from 14 residues. The germline V gene has CDR1 MDHEN and CDR2 SYDVKM. The CDR3 DNA reads as TGTGCCAGCAGCGTCCGAGGGTGGACCGGGGAGCTGTTTTTT. Encoded protein: CASSVRGWTGELFF. Together with reference TRBV28 and TRBJ2-2, the CDR3 gives the full variable domain: DVKVTQSSRYLVKRTGEKVFLECVQDMDHENMFWYRQDPGLGLRLIYFSYDVKMKEKGDIPEGYSVSREKKERFSLILESASTNQTSMYLCASSVRGWTGELFFGEGSRLTVL.

The chain is built from TRBV6-5 and TRBJ1-2; 7 bases align to TRBD1. Germline assignment: CDR1 MNHEY and CDR2 SVGAGI. The CDR3 is 13 amino acids. V lost 4 bases and J lost 3; bases outside the gene matches: 2. The CDR3 reads CASSSQGDYGYTF. CDR3 nucleotides: TGTGCCAGCAGTTCCCAGGGGGACTATGGCTACACCTTC.

V is TRBV7-6 and J is TRBJ2-7, with 10 bases aligning to TRBD1. Trimming took 2 bases from V and 5 from J; bases not matched to a gene: 3. The CDR3 is 14 amino acids. The germline V gene has CDR1 SGHVS and CDR2 FNYEAQ. The CDR3 sequence: CASSLMGTGDEQYF. CDR3 nucleotides: TGTGCCAGCAGCTTAATGGGGACAGGGGACGAGCAGTACTTC. Full variable domain (missing parts from reference TRBV7-6 and TRBJ2-7): GAGVSQSPRYKVTKRGQDVALRCDPISGHVSLYWYRQALGQGPEFLTYFNYEAQQDKSGLPNDRFSAERPEGSISTLTIQRTEQRDSAMYRCASSLMGTGDEQYFGPGTRLTVT.

The V gene is TRBV28, the J gene TRBJ1-2; D gene unclear. The germline V and J ends were trimmed by 4 bases and 3 bases, with 18 bases remaining between them. The CDR3 consists of 16 residues. The V gene's germline CDR1 is MDHEN and CDR2 SYDVKM. CDR3 amino acids: CASSSHAEYLYYGYTF. In nucleotides, the CDR3 is TGTGCCAGCAGTTCCCATGCCGAATATTTGTACTATGGCTACACCTTC.

V usage is TRBV5-4 and J usage is TRBJ2-3; 11 bases map to TRBD2. Germline CDR1 reads SGHNT; CDR2 reads YYREEE (reference sequence). The CDR3 contains 15 residues. J was trimmed by 4 bases and V by 4 bases; bases with no gene match: 5. The CDR3, as DNA: TGTGCCAGCAGCGTAACTAGCGGGGGATCAGATACGCAGTATTTT. This encodes CASSVTSGGSDTQYF.